Listed below are T cell receptor beta chains from one sample, sequenced in a study of post-analysis software for immune sequencing data. Each CDR3 protein is one row after TCRdb ran MiXCR on the PCR reads. The sample gives around 400,000 distinct CDR3 sequences, around 37% of which show up once; over 10% is in the top ten. Material for sequencing was blood. Every receptor here comes from a girl aged 10 to 17 with multiple sclerosis. CDR3s leave out the opening cysteine and the closing phenylalanine or tryptophan.

v_call: TRBV28
j_call: TRBJ2-7
cdr3_aa: ASTQSPSGSYEQY

v_call: TRBV6-5
j_call: TRBJ2-3
cdr3_aa: ASSYSGSGALTDTQY

v_call: TRBV6-2/TRBV6-3
j_call: TRBJ1-1
cdr3_aa: ASGQLGQSNTEAF

v_call: TRBV18
j_call: TRBJ2-6
cdr3_aa: ASSPVRSSGANVLT

v_call: TRBV6-1
j_call: TRBJ1-2
cdr3_aa: ASSEWRGYGYT

v_call: TRBV18
j_call: TRBJ2-7
cdr3_aa: ASSPPAGNEQY

v_call: TRBV7-9
j_call: TRBJ2-2
cdr3_aa: ASSQSYLNTGELF

v_call: TRBV20-1
j_call: TRBJ1-5
cdr3_aa: SAKDTGQPQH

v_call: TRBV6-5
j_call: TRBJ2-1
cdr3_aa: ASTPGTEYNEQF

v_call: TRBV27
j_call: TRBJ2-7
cdr3_aa: ASRALEGRSYEQY

v_call: TRBV14
j_call: TRBJ2-7
cdr3_aa: ASSQDRLAATYEQY

v_call: TRBV20-1
j_call: TRBJ2-3
cdr3_aa: SARGPLGASSADTQY

v_call: TRBV12-3/TRBV12-4
j_call: TRBJ1-1
cdr3_aa: ASELQGTGTEAF

v_call: TRBV2
j_call: TRBJ2-5
cdr3_aa: ASSTLADQETQY

v_call: TRBV7-9
j_call: TRBJ2-3
cdr3_aa: ASSALAGDADTQY

v_call: TRBV7-3
j_call: TRBJ2-3
cdr3_aa: ASSLVGGSTDTQY

v_call: TRBV14
j_call: TRBJ1-2
cdr3_aa: ASSQVGRGDGYT

v_call: TRBV4-1
j_call: TRBJ1-6
cdr3_aa: ASSQEARWDSPLH

v_call: TRBV7-9
j_call: TRBJ2-1
cdr3_aa: ASCDRQDEQF

v_call: TRBV5-1
j_call: TRBJ1-2
cdr3_aa: ASSLDGQVVIYGYT

v_call: TRBV25-1
j_call: TRBJ2-7
cdr3_aa: ASSEGSSPEQY

v_call: TRBV6-1
j_call: TRBJ2-1
cdr3_aa: ASSVMARSSYNEQF